Sequencing of this TCR beta chain was carried out in a study of Graves' ophthalmopathy and Graves' hyperthyroidism. For the study at large: At the time of initial diagnosis and before any treatment, peripheral blood was collected. Notes on the study in general: Most expanded thyroid clonotypes above 0.001 frequency also appeared in blood.

The V gene lost 8 bases and the J gene lost 1 base, with 12 bases spanning the gap. Germline assignment: CDR1 ENHRY and CDR2 SYGVKD. This CDR3 spans 15 amino acids. For this clonotype: Its antigen is still unknown. A read error may be the cause here, since a much bigger clone is one base away.

Enrollment excluded any patients with other autoimmune diseases, uncontrolled infections, pregnancy or lactation. Amplified TCR beta CDR3 regions were obtained using RNA transcripts as template. In the first round, RT-PCR was carried out with HTBI primers, and a multiplex PCR formed the second round. TCRdb passed the multiplex PCR reads through MiXCR, listing each CDR3 protein once. The sample consists of about 400,000 distinct CDR3 sequences, under 25% of them appearing once. The material sequenced was peripheral blood. This sequence joins TRBV10-3 and TRBJ2-6, with a possible D match to TRBD2 (5 bases). The origin of this receptor is a woman under 30 with stable Graves' hyperthyroidism. The chain's CDR3 is CAICGESSGANVLTF. The CDR3 DNA sequence: TGTGCCATCTGTGGGGAGTCGTCTGGGGCCAACGTCCTGACTTTC.